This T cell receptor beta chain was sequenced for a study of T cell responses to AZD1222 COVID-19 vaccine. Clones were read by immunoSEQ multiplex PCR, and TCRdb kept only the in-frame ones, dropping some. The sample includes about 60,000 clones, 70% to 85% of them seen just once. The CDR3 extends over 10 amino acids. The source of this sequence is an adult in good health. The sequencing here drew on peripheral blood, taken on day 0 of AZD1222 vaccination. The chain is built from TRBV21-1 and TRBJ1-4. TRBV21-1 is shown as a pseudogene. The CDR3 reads CASSKSPGAF. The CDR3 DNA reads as TGTGCCAGCAGCAAATCTCCCGGGGCTTTT.